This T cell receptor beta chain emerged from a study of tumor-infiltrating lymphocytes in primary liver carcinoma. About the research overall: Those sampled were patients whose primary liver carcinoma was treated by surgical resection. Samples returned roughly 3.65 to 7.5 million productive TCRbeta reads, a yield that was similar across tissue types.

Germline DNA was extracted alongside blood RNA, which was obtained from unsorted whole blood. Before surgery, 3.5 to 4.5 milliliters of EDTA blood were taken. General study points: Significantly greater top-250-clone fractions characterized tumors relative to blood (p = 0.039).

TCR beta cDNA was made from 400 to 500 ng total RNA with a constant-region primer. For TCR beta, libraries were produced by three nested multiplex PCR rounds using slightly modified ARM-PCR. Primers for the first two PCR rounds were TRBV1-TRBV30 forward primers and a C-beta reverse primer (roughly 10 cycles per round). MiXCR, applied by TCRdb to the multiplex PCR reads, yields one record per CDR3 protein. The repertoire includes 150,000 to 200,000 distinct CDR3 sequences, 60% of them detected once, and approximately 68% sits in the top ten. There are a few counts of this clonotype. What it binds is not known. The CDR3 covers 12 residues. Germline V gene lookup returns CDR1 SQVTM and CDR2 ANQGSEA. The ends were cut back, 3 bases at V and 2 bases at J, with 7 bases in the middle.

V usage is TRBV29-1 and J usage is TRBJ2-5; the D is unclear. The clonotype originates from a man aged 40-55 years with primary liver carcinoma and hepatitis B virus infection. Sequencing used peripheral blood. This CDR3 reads CSVEGKQETQYF. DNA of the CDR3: TGCAGCGTTGAGGGCAAGCAAGAGACCCAGTACTTC.